A single sample gave rise to the 8 T cell receptor beta chains below, sequenced in a study of T cell repertoires in cytomegalovirus infection (dated by TCRdb to the late 2010s). No antigens are known for them. The sample's treatment or condition label, in plain terms: in vitro stimulation with specific CMV peptide epitopes to enrich CMV-specific T cells. The instrument was an Illumina HiSeq 1500. The public sequencing data were trimmed at Q25 with fastp and processed into clonotypes with MiXCR by TCRdb, which kept only in-frame beta chains. Merged by CDR3 protein, the rows form single entries marked with the most common genes and DNA. The sample table records a few hundred thousand distinct CDR3 sequences; around 40% of these occur just once. The top ten clones comprise around 46% of the sample. This specimen consisted of cultured PBMCs, obtained from culture after CMV antigen stimulation. Source of these receptors: a human donor in good health (CMV status not recorded). Some clones in this sample may be carry-over from other donors' samples.

The J gene is TRBJ1-4, the V gene TRBV12-3 or TRBV12-4; D is unresolved. V was clipped by 3 bases and J by 8 bases, with 13 bases between them. The CDR3 is 14 amino acids. For the CDR3, the DNA is TGTGCCAGCAGTTTGCCCCAAAGTTGGGAAAAACTGTTTTTT. Translated, it gives CASSLPQSWEKLFF.

CDR3 sequence: CATSRTPSRGAGETQYF. CDR3 sequence (DNA): TGTGCCACCAGCAGAACCCCATCCCGGGGGGCCGGTGAGACCCAGTACTTC. This chain connects TRBV15 to TRBJ2-5, with D tentatively TRBD2 (7 bases). Trimming left V 2 bases short and J 5 bases short, with 21 bases between. The length of the CDR3 is 17 residues. Looked up from germline, CDR1 is LNHNV and CDR2 is YYDKDF (reference sequence).

The V and J genes are TRBV12-3 or TRBV12-4 and TRBJ2-2; D unclear. The CDR3 extends over 15 amino acids. V gave up 5 bases and J gave up 0 bases, with 10 bases separating them. CDR3 sequence reads: CASSQFGPNTGELFF. CDR3 in DNA: TGTGCCAGCAGTCAATTCGGGCCGAACACCGGGGAGCTGTTTTTT.

The V gene is TRBV7-7, the J gene TRBJ2-7; D uncertain. The CDR3 runs 13 residues. Germline-derived CDR1 and CDR2 are SSHAT and FNYEAQ (reference sequence). Trimming took 5 bases from V and 3 from J, leaving 11 bases between them. CDR3 amino acids: CASSEMVSYEQYF. As DNA, the CDR3 is TGTGCCAGCAGCGAGATGGTCAGCTACGAGCAGTACTTC.

The chain recombines TRBV20-1 with TRBJ2-3; 7 bases line up with TRBD1. The CDR3 consists of 14 residues. V shed 6 bases, J shed 2 bases, and the junction held 8 bases outside the gene matches. Germline CDR1 is DFQATT and CDR2 is SNEGSKA (reference sequence). The CDR3 is CSASGTAFTDTQYF. As DNA, the CDR3 is TGCAGTGCGTCCGGGACAGCCTTCACAGATACGCAGTATTTT.

This clonotype was seen only once. The chain links TRBV6-2 or TRBV6-3 to TRBJ2-1; D not certain. The CDR3 contains 14 residues. The V and J ends lost 1 base and 7 bases respectively, with 11 bases between them. CDR1 and CDR2 (germline): MNHEY, SVGEGT. The CDR3 nucleotides are TGTGCCAGCAGTTACTACCCCCTCGGGAATGAGCAGTTCTTC. Protein: CASSYYPLGNEQFF.

Only a few counts were recorded for this clonotype. The chain carries TRBV27 and TRBJ2-2, with TRBD2 as a possible D gene (6 bases). In germline, CDR1 is MNHEY, CDR2 SMNVEV (reference sequence). V dropped 9 bases and J dropped 2 bases, with 13 bases sitting between them. The length of the CDR3 is 14 residues. The CDR3 nucleotides read TGTGCCAGTAGGGACTGGGAAAACACCGGGGAGCTGTTTTTT. Its protein product is CASRDWENTGELFF.

The CDR3 bases are TGTGCCAGCAGCATCCGGGACACCCCTCTGTTGGCCAACGTCCTGACTTTC. Translation gives CASSIRDTPLLANVLTF. V gene TRBV7-9 combines with J gene TRBJ2-6, with D tentatively TRBD1 (6 bases). CDR3 length: 17 amino acids. Germline lookup yields CDR1 SEHNR and CDR2 FQNEAQ (reference sequence). V lost 5 bases and J lost 6, with 20 bases in between.